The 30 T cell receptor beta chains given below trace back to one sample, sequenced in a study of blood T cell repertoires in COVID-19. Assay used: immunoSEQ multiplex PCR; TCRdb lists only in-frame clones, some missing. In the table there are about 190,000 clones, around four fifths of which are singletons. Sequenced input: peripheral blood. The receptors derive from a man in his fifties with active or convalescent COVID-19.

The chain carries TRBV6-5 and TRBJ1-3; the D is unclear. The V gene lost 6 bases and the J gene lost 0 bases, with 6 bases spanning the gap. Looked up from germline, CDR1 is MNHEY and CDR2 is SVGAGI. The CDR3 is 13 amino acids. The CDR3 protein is CASRHSSGNTIYF. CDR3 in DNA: TGTGCCAGCAGACACAGCTCTGGAAACACCATATATTTT.

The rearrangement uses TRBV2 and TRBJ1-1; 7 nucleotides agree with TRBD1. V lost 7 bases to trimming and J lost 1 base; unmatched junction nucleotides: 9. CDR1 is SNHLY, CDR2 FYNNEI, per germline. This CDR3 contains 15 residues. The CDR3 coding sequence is TGTGCCAGCATACCTAGGACAGGACCGAACACTGAAGCTTTCTTT. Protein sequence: CASIPRTGPNTEAFF.

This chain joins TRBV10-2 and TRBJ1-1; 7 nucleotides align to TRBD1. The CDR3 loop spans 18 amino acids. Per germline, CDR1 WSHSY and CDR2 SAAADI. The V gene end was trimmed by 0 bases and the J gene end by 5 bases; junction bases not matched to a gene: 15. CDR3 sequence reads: CASSESMGLTGSKTEAFF. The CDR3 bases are TGCGCCAGCAGTGAGTCTATGGGGCTGACAGGGTCCAAGACTGAAGCTTTCTTT.

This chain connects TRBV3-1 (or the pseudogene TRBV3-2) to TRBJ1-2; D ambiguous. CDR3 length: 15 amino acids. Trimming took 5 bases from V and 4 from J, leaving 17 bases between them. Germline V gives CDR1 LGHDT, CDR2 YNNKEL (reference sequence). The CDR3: CASSSAGVLGYGYTF. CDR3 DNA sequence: TGTGCCAGCAGCTCCGCCGGGGTATTAGGCTATGGCTACACCTTC.

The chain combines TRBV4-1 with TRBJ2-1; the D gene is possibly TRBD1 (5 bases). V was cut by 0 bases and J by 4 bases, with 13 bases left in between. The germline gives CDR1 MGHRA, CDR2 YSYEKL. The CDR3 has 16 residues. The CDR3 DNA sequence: TGCGCCAGCAGCCAAGATCCCAAGGGGTCATACAATGAGCAGTTCTTC. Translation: CASSQDPKGSYNEQFF.

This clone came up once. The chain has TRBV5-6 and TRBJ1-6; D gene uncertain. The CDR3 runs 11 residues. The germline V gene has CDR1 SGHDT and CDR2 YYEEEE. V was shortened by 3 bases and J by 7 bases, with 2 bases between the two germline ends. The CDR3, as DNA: TGTGCCAGCAGCTCGAATTCACCCCTCCACTTT. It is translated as CASSSNSPLHF. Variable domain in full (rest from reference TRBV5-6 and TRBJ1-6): DAGVTQSPTHLIKTRGQQVTLRCSPKSGHDTVSWYQQALGQGPQFIFQYYEEEERQRGNFPDRFSGHQFPNYSSELNVNALLLGDSALYLCASSSNSPLHFGNGTRLTVT.

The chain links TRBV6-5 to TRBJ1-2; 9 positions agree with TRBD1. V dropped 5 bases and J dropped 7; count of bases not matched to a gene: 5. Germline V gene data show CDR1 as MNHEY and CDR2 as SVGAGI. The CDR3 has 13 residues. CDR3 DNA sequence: TGTGCCAGCAGTCTCGGACAGGGGCGTGGCTACACCTTC. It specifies CASSLGQGRGYTF.

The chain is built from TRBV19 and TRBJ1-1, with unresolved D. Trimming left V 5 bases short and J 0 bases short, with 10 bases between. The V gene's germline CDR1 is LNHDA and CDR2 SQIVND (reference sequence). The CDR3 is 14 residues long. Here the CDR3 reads CASSLRRLNTEAFF. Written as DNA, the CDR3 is TGTGCCAGTAGTCTTCGGCGGTTGAACACTGAAGCTTTCTTT.

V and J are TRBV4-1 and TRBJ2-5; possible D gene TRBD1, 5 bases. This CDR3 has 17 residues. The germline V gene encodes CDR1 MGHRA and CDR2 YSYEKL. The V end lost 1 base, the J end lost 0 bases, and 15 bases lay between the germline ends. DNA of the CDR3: TGCGCCAGCAGCCAAGGGCCCCTGACAGAGTACCAAGAGACCCAGTACTTC. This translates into CASSQGPLTEYQETQYF.

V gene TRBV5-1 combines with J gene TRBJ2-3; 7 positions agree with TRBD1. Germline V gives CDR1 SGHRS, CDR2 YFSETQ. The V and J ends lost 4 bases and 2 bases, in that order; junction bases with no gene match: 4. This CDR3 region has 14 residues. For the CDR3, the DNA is TGCGCCAGCAGCGAGGGACAGACCACAGATACGCAGTATTTT. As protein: CASSEGQTTDTQYF.

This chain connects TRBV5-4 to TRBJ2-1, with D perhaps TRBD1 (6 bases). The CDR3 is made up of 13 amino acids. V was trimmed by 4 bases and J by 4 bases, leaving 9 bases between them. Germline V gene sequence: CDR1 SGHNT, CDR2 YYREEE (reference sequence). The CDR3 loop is CASSHDRYNEQFF. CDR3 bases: TGTGCCAGCAGCCACGACAGGTACAATGAGCAGTTCTTC.

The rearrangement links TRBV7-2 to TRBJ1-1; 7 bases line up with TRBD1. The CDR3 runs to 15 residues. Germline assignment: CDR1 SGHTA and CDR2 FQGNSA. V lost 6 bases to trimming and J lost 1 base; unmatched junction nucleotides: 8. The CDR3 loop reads CASRIGRGQNTEAFF. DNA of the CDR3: TGTGCCAGCAGGATCGGGAGGGGGCAGAACACTGAAGCTTTCTTT.

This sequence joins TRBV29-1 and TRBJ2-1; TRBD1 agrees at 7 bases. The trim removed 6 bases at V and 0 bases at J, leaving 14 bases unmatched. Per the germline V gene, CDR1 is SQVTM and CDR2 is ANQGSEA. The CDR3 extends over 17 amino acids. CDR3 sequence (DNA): TGCAGCGTCGCCAGTCCGGGACAGCTAGGCTCCTACAATGAGCAGTTCTTC. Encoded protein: CSVASPGQLGSYNEQFF.

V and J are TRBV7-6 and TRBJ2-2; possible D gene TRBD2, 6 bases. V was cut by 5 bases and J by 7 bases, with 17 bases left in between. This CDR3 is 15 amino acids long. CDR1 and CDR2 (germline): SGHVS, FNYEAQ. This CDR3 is CASSPDGGKGGELFF. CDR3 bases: TGTGCCAGCAGCCCCGACGGCGGGAAAGGCGGGGAGCTGTTTTTT.

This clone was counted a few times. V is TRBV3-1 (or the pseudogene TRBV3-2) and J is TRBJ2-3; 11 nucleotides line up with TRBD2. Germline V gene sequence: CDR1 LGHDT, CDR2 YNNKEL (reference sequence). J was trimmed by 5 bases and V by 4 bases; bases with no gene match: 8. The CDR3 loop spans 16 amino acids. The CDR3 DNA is TGTGCCAGCAGCCGCCAGACTAGCGGGATGGGAGATACGCAGTATTTT. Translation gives CASSRQTSGMGDTQYF.

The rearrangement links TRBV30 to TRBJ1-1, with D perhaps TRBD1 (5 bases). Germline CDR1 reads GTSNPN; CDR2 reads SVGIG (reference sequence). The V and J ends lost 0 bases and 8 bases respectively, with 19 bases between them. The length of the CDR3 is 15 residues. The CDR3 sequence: CAWSVQAVTLIEAFF. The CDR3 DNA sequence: TGTGCCTGGAGTGTACAGGCTGTTACCCTGATAGAAGCTTTCTTT.

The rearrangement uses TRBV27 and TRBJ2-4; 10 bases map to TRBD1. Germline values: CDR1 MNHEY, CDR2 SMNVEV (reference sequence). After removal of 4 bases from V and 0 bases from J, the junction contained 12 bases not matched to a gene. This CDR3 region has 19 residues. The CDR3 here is CASSWSGTGAFLAKNIQYF. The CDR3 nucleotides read TGTGCCAGCAGTTGGTCCGGGACAGGGGCCTTCCTAGCCAAAAACATTCAGTACTTC.

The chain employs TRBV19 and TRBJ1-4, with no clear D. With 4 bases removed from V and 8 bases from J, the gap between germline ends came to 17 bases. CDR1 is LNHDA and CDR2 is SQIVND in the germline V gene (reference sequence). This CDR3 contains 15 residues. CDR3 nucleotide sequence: TGTGCCAGTAGTAAAGCATCACGAGTCGTCGAAAAACTGTTTTTT. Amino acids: CASSKASRVVEKLFF.

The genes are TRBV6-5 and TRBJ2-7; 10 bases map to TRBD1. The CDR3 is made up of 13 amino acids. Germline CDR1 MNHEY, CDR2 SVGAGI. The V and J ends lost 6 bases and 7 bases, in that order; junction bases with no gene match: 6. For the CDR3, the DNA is TGTGCCAGCAGGTCTGGGACAGGGGCAGAGCAGTACTTC. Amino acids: CASRSGTGAEQYF.

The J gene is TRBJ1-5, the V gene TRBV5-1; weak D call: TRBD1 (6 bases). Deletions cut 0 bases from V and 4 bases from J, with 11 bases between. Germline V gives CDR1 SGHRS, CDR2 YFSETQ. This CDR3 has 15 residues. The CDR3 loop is CASSLEDSWNQPQHF. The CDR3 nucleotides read TGCGCCAGCAGCTTGGAGGACAGTTGGAATCAGCCCCAGCATTTT.

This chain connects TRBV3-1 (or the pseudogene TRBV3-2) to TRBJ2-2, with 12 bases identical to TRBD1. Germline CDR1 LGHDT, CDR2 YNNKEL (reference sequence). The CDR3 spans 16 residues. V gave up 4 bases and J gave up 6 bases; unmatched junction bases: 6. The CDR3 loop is CASSPTGQGAAGELFF. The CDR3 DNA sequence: TGTGCCAGCAGCCCCACGGGACAGGGGGCGGCCGGGGAGCTGTTTTTT.

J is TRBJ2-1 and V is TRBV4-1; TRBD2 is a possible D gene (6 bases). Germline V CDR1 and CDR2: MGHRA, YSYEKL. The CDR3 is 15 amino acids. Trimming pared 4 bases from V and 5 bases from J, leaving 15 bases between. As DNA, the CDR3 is TGCGCCAGCAGCCTACAGCGGGCCCGGCACAATGAGCAGTTCTTC. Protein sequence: CASSLQRARHNEQFF.

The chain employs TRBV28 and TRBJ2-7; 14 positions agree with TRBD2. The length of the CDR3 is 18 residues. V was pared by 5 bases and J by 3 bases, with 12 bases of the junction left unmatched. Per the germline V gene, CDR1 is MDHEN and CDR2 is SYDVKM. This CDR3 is CASSVPGLAGVWDYEQYF. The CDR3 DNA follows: TGTGCCAGCAGTGTACCGGGACTAGCGGGAGTGTGGGACTACGAGCAGTACTTC.

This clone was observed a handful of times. The CDR3 loop reads CATSRDQVQDREGNSNQPQHF. DNA of the CDR3: TGTGCCACCAGCAGAGATCAAGTCCAGGACAGGGAAGGTAATAGCAATCAGCCCCAGCATTTT. This sequence joins TRBV15 and TRBJ1-5; 8 positions agree with TRBD1. The CDR3 extends over 21 amino acids. V lost 0 bases, J lost 0 bases, and 16 bases stayed unmatched. CDR1 LNHNV and CDR2 YYDKDF come from the germline V gene (reference sequence).

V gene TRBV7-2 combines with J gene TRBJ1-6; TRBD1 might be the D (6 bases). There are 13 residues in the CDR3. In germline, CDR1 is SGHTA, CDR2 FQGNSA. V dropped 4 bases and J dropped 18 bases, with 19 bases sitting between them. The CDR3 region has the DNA TGTGCCAGCAGCTCCGTACATTCAGGGGCGGACCACTTT. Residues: CASSSVHSGADHF.

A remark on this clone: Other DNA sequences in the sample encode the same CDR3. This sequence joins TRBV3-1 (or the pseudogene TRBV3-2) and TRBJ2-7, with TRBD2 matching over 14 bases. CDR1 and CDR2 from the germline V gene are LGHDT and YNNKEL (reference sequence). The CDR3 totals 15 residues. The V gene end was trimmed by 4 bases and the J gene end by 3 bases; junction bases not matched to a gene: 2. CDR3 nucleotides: TGTGCCAGCAGCCTTGGGACTAGCGGGAGCTACGAGCAGTACTTC. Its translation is CASSLGTSGSYEQYF.

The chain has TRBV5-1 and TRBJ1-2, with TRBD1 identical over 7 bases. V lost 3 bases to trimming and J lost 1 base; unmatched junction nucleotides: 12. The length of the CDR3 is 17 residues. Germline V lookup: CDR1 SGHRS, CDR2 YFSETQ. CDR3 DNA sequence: TGCGCCAGCAGCTGGGGAGACAGGGCCACCCGTAACTATGGCTACACCTTC. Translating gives CASSWGDRATRNYGYTF.

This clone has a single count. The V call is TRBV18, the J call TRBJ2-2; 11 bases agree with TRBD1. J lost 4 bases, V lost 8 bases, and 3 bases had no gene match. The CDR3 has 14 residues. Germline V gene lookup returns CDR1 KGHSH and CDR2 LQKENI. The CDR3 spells CASTGTGGTGELFF. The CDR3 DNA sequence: TGTGCCAGCACCGGGACAGGGGGCACCGGGGAGCTGTTTTTT.

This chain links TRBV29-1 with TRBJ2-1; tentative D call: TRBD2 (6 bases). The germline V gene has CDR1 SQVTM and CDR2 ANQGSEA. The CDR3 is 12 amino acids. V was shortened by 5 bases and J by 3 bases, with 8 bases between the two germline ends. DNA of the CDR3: TGCAGCGTTTCGGGAGTCTACAATGAGCAGTTCTTC. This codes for CSVSGVYNEQFF.

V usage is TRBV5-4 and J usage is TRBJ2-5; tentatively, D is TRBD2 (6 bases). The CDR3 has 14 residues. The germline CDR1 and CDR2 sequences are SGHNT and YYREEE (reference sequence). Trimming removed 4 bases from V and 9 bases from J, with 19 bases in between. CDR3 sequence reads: CASSPPGGAAAQYF. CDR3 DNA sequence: TGTGCCAGCAGCCCGCCCGGAGGGGCGGCGGCCCAGTACTTC.